The next 13 T cell receptor beta chains were all read from a single sample in a study of identical twins. TCRdb passed the 5' RACE reads through MiXCR, listing each CDR3 protein once. The sample includes some 790,000 distinct CDR3 sequences, 18% seen only once; the top ten take under 15%. The same specimen was also included in a second study, on T cells expressing NK-cell markers.

The sequencing input was PBMCs. Receptors originate from a woman aged 18-35 years in good health.

This chain joins TRBV9 and TRBJ1-2; D remains unclear. The CDR3 consists of 11 residues. Between the trimmed V and J ends, which lost 4 bases and 8 bases, there was a span of 9 bases. Germline values: CDR1 SGDLS, CDR2 YYNGEE. CDR3 amino acids: CASSLNEGYTF. In DNA, the CDR3 is TGTGCCAGCAGCCTAAACGAGGGCTACACCTTC.

The chain employs TRBV18 and TRBJ1-4; no clear D gene. Trimming pared 3 bases from V and 7 bases from J, leaving 12 bases between. Germline CDR1 is KGHSH and CDR2 is LQKENI. This CDR3 region has 14 residues. The CDR3 bases are TGTGCCAGCTCACCCCTCGGCAGCACTGAAAAACTGTTTTTT. This translates into CASSPLGSTEKLFF.

The chain has TRBV7-9 and TRBJ2-5; maybe TRBD2 (6 bases). Germline values: CDR1 SEHNR, CDR2 FQNEAQ (reference sequence). V lost 7 bases to trimming and J lost 0 bases, with 21 bases between them. The CDR3 loop spans 17 amino acids. CDR3 DNA: TGTGCCAGCACCAATTTGGATCTCCTAGCGAACCAAGAGACCCAGTACTTC. Its protein is CASTNLDLLANQETQYF.

The rearrangement joins TRBV5-1 to TRBJ2-7; D tentatively reads TRBD1 or TRBD2 (5 bases each). CDR1 and CDR2 (germline): SGHRS, YFSETQ. Trimming cost V 5 bases and J 4 bases, with 10 bases left between them. The length of the CDR3 is 12 residues. The chain's CDR3 is CASRQGEYEQYF. For the CDR3, the DNA is TGCGCCAGCAGGCAGGGAGAGTACGAGCAGTACTTC.

This chain links TRBV5-1 with TRBJ1-4, with D uncertain. V lost 0 bases and J 8 bases, leaving 11 bases between the germline ends. The CDR3 runs 14 residues. Germline V gene data show CDR1 as SGHRS and CDR2 as YFSETQ. The CDR3, as DNA: TGCGCCAGCAGCTTGGGCGTCAGAGGGGAAAAACTGTTTTTT. Protein: CASSLGVRGEKLFF.

The sample holds a few counts of this clonotype. The V and J genes are TRBV4-3 and TRBJ2-3, with 10 bases aligning to TRBD2. The J segment lost 6 bases and the V segment lost 0 bases, leaving 12 bases of the junction unmatched. CDR1 and CDR2 from the germline V gene are LGHNA and YSLEER. This CDR3 contains 18 residues. The CDR3, as DNA: TGCGCCAGCAGCCAAGATTCATCGGCTAGCGGGAGCCTTGATACGCAGTATTTT. Translating it yields CASSQDSSASGSLDTQYF.

The chain is built from TRBV5-1 and TRBJ2-7; 7 nucleotides align to TRBD1. Germline loops: CDR1 SGHRS, CDR2 YFSETQ. V lost 4 bases and J lost 5; bases outside the gene matches: 6. The CDR3 extends over 13 amino acids. The CDR3: CASSLTGYHEQYF. The CDR3 DNA is TGCGCCAGCAGCCTGACAGGGTACCACGAGCAGTACTTC.

A few counts support this clonotype. The chain has TRBV6-5 and TRBJ2-2; D ambiguous. The CDR3 spans 16 residues. Trimming removed 2 bases at V and 2 bases at J, with 12 bases between. Germline CDR1 and CDR2: MNHEY and SVGAGI. The CDR3, as DNA: TGTGCCAGCAGTTACGAGGTCCGACCAAACACCGGGGAGCTGTTTTTT. It specifies CASSYEVRPNTGELFF.

For the CDR3, the DNA is TGCAGTGCATGGGACTACGAGCAGTACTTC. This translates into CSAWDYEQYF. The gene calls are TRBV20-1 and TRBJ2-7; D gene unclear. The ends were cut back, 6 bases at V and 3 bases at J, with 6 bases in the middle. The CDR3 has 10 amino acids. The germline CDR1 and CDR2 sequences are DFQATT and SNEGSKA (reference sequence).

This clonotype was counted between two and nine times. CDR3 loop: CASAQWTENPPYEQYF. In nucleotides, the CDR3 is TGTGCCAGCGCACAATGGACGGAGAACCCTCCCTACGAGCAGTACTTC. The chain links TRBV12-3 or TRBV12-4 to TRBJ2-7; no clear D. Deletions cut 8 bases from V and 2 bases from J, with 22 bases between. The CDR3 loop spans 16 amino acids.

In this sample, this clonotype turned up many times. The J gene is TRBJ1-6, the V gene TRBV12-5; possible D gene TRBD1, 5 bases. CDR3 length: 12 residues. V dropped 3 bases and J dropped 15 bases, with 12 bases sitting between them. Looked up from germline, CDR1 is LGHNT and CDR2 is FRNRAP. CDR3 sequence reads: CASGFRDGDLHF. The CDR3 DNA sequence: TGTGCTAGTGGTTTTCGGGACGGCGACCTCCACTTT. Full variable domain (missing parts from reference TRBV12-5 and TRBJ1-6): DARVTQTPRHKVTEMGQEVTMRCQPILGHNTVFWYRQTMMQGLELLAYFRNRAPLDDSGMPKDRFSAEMPDATLATLKIQPSEPRDSAVYFCASGFRDGDLHFGNGTRLTVT.

The chain links TRBV24-1 to TRBJ2-1; unclear D gene. V was shortened by 4 bases and J by 7 bases, with 13 bases between the two germline ends. Germline V gives CDR1 KGHDR, CDR2 SFDVKD. The CDR3 covers 14 residues. The CDR3: CATSETAPSNEQFF. The CDR3, as DNA: TGTGCCACCAGTGAAACAGCCCCTAGTAATGAGCAGTTCTTC.

This clonotype has just a few counts. The V and J genes are TRBV6-1 and TRBJ2-1; 10 bases agree with TRBD2. Germline-derived CDR1 and CDR2 are MNHNS and SASEGT. V was pared by 6 bases and J by 6 bases, with 14 bases of the junction left unmatched. The CDR3 has 17 residues. Here the CDR3 reads CASSARGSGGFGNEQFF. The CDR3 DNA reads TGTGCCAGCAGCGCCCGGGGTAGCGGGGGGTTTGGCAATGAGCAGTTCTTC.